This T cell receptor beta chain was found in a study of early T cells in non-severe SARS-CoV-2 infection. The CDR3 contains 13 residues. The V gene's germline CDR1 is MDHEN and CDR2 SYDVKM. Trimming removed 5 bases from V and 6 bases from J, with 13 bases in between. TCRdb re-derived calls from the 5' RACE reads in MiXCR, one entry per CDR3 protein. The data show fewer than 100,000 distinct CDR3 sequences, about 16% seen once. The source material was whole blood. The receptor comes from an adult who was a healthcare worker with PCR-confirmed SARS-CoV-2 infection or an uninfected control (not recorded which). The chain recombines TRBV28 with TRBJ1-1; D is undetermined. CDR3: CASSPGGWAEAFF. CDR3 DNA sequence: TGTGCCAGCAGTCCGGGCGGGTGGGCTGAAGCTTTCTTT.